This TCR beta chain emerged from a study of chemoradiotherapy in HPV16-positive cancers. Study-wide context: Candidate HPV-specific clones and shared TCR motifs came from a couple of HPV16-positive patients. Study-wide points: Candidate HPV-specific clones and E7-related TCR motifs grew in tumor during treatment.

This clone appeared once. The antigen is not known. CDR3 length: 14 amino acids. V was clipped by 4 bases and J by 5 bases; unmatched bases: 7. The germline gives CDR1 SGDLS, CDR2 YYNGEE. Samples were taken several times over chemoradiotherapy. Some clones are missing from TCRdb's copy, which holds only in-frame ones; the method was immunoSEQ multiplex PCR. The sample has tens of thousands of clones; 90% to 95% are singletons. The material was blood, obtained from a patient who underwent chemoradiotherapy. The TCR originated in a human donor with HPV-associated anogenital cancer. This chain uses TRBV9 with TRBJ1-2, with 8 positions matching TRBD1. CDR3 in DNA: TGTGCCAGCAGCCCCCAGACAGGGGATTATGGCTACACCTTC. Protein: CASSPQTGDYGYTF.